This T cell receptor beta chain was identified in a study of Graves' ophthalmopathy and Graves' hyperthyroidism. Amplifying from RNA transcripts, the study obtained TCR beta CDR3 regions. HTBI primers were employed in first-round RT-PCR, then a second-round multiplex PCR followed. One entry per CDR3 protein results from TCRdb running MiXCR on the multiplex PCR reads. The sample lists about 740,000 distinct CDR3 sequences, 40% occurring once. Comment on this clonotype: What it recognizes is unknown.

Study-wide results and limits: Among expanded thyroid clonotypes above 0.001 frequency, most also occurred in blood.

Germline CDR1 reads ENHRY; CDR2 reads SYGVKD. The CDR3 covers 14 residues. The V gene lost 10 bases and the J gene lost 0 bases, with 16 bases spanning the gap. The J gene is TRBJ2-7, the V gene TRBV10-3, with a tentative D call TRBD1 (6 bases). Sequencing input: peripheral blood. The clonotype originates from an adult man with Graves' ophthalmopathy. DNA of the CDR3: TGTGCCAGCAGGGACACGGGACACTCCTACGAGCAGTACTTC. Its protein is CASRDTGHSYEQYF.